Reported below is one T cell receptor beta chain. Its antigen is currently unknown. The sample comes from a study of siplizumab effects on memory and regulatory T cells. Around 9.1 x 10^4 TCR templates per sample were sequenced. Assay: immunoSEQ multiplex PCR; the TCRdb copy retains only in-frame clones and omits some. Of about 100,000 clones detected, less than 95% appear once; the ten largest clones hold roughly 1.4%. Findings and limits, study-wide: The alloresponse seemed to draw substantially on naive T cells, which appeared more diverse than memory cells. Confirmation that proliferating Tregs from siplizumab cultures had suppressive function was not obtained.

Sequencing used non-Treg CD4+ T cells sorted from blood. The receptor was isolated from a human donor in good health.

The CDR3 loop reads CASSKDRANYGYTF. The CDR3 DNA sequence: TGTGCCAGTAGTAAGGACAGAGCTAACTATGGCTACACCTTC. The chain is built from TRBV19 and TRBJ1-2; D might be TRBD1 (6 bases). The CDR3 runs to 14 residues. The germline V gene encodes CDR1 LNHDA and CDR2 SQIVND (reference sequence). V was clipped by 4 bases and J by 0 bases, with 9 bases between them.